Here is one T cell receptor delta chain with its context. TCRdb re-called clones from the RT-PCR reads via CATT. The sample has over 2,000 delta-chain clones, 21% seen once. V shed 4 bases and J shed 0 bases, with 24 bases lying between them. CDR1 is TVYSNPD, CDR2 GDNSRS, per germline (reference sequence). The CDR3 covers 17 residues. The sample originates from a study of gamma-delta T cells after stem cell transplantation. This chain connects TRDV3 to TRDJ1; tentatively, D is TRDD2 (5 bases). TCRdb offers no J gene call, so here the DNA was matched to germline to obtain one. The receptor's source is a human donor. It is not recorded whose cells these are; they may come from a transplant donor. Source material: gamma-delta T cells. The CDR3 here is CACTSFPSGWYTDKLIF. In DNA form, the CDR3 reads TGTGCCTGTACAAGTTTCCCTTCGGGGTGGTACACCGATAAACTCATCTTT.